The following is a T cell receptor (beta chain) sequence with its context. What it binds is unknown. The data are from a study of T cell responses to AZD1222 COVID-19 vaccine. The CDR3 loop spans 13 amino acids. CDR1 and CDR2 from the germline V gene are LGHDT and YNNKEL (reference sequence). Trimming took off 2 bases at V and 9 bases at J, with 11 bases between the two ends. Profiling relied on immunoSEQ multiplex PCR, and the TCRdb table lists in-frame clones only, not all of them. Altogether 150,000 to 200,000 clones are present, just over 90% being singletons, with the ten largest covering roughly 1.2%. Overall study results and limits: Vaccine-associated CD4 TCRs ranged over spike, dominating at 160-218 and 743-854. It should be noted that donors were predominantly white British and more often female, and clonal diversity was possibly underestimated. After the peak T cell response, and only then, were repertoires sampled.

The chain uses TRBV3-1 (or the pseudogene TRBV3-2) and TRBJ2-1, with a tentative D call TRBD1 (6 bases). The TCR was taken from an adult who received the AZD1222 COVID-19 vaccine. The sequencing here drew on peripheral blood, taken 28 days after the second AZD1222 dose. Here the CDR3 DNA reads TGTGCCAGCAGCCAAAATCTAGGGGGTGAGCAGTTCTTC. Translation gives CASSQNLGGEQFF.